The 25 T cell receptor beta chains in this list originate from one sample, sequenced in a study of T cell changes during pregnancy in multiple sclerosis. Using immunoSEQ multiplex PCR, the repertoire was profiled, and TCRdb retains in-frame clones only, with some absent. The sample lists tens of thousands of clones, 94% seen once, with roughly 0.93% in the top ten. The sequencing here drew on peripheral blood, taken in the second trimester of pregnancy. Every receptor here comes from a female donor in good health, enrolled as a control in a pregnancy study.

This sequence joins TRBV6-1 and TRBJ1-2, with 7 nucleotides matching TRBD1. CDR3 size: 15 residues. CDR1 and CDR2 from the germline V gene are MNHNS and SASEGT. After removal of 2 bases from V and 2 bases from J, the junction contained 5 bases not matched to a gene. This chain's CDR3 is CASSEPSTGNYGYTF. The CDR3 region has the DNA TGTGCCAGCAGTGAACCGTCGACAGGGAACTATGGCTACACCTTC.

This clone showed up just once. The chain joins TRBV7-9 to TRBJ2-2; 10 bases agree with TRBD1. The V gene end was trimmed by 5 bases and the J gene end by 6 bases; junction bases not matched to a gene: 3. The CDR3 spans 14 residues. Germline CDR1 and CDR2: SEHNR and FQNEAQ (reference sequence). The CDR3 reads CASSRQGASGELFF. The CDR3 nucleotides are TGTGCCAGCAGCCGACAGGGGGCGTCCGGGGAGCTGTTTTTT.

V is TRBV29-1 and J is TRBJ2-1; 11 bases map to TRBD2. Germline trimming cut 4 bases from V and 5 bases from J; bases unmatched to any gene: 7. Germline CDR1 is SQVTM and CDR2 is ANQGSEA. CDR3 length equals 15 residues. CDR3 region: CSVGRSTSGNNEQFF. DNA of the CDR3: TGCAGCGTTGGGCGTTCGACTAGCGGGAACAATGAGCAGTTCTTC.

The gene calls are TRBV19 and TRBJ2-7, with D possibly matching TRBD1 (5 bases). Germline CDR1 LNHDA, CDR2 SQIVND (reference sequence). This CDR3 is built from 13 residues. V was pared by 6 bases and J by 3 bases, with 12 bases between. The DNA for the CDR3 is TGTGCCAGTAGCAAAGACAGTAGCTACGAGCAGTACTTC. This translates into CASSKDSSYEQYF.

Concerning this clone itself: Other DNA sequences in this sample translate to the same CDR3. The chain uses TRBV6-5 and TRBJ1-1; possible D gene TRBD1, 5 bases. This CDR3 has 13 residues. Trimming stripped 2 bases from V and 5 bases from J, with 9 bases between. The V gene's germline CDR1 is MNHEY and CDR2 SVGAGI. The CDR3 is CASSYAAGTEAFF. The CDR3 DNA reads TGTGCCAGCAGTTACGCCGCAGGGACTGAAGCTTTCTTT.

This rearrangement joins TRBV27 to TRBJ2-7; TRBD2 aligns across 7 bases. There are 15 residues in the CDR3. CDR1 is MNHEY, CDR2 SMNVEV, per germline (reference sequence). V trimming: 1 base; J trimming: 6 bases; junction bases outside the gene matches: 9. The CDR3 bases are TGTGCCAGCAGTTTATTGGGGGGGGGACTTGGCGAGCAGTACTTC. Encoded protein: CASSLLGGGLGEQYF.

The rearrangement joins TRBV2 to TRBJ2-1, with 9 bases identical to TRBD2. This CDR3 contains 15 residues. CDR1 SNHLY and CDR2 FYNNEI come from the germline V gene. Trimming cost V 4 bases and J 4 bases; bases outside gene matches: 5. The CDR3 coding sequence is TGTGCCAGCAGTGGATCTAGCGGGAAGTACAATGAGCAGTTCTTC. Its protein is CASSGSSGKYNEQFF.

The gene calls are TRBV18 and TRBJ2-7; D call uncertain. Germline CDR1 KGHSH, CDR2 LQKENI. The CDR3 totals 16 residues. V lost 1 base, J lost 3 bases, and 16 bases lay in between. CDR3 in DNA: TGTGCCAGCTCACCACGGGCTATTAGTTTGAGCTACGAGCAGTACTTC. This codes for CASSPRAISLSYEQYF.

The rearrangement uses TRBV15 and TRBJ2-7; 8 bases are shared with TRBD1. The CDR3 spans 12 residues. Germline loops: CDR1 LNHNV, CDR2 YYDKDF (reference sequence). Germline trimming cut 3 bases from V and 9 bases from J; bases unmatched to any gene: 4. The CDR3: CATSRDRAWQYF. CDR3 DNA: TGTGCCACCAGCAGGGACAGGGCATGGCAGTACTTC.

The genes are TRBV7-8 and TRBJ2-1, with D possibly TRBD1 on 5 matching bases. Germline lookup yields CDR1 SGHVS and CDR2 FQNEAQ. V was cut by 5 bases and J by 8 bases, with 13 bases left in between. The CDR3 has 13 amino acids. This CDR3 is CASSTRQLHEQFF. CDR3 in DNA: TGTGCCAGCAGCACCAGACAGCTCCATGAGCAGTTCTTC.

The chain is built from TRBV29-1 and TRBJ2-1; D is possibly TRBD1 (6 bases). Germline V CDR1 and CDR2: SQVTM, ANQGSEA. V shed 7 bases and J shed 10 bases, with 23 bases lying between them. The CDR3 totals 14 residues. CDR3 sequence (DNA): TGCAGCGCCCAACCGTCGAAGGGGGAAGGGGAGCAGTTCTTC. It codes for CSAQPSKGEGEQFF.

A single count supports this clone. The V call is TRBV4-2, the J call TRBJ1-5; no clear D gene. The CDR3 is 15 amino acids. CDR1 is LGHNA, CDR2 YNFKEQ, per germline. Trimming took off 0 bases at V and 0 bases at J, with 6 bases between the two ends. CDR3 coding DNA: TGTGCCAGCAGCCAAGAACGGGATAGCAATCAGCCCCAGCATTTT. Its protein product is CASSQERDSNQPQHF.

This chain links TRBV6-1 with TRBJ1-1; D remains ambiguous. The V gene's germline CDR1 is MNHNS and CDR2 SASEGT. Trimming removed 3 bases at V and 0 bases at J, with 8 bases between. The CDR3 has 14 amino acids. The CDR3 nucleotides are TGTGCCAGCAGTGAGCCAGGCATGAACACTGAAGCTTTCTTT. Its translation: CASSEPGMNTEAFF.

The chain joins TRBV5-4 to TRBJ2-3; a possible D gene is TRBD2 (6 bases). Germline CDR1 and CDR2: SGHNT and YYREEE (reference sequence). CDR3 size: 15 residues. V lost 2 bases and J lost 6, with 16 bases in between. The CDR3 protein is CASSFSTAGQDTQYF. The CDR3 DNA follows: TGTGCCAGCAGCTTTTCGACAGCGGGCCAGGATACGCAGTATTTT.

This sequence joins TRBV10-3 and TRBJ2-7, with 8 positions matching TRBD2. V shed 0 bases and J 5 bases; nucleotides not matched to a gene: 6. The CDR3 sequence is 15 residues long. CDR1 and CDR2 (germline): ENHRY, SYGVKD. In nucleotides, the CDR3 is TGTGCCATCAGTGAGTCGGGACTAGGGGCAGACGAGCAGTACTTC. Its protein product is CAISESGLGADEQYF.

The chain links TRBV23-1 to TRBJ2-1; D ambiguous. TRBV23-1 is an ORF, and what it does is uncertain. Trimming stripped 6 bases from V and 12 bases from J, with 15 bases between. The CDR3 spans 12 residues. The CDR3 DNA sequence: TGCGCCAGCAGCCAGACAAGGCCCCGGCAGTTCTTC. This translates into CASSQTRPRQFF.

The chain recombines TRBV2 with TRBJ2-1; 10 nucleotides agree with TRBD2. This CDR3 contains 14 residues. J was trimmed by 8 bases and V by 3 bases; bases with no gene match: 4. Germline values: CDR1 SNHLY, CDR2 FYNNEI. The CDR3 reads CASSEGLAIDEQFF. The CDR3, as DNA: TGTGCCAGCAGTGAGGGACTAGCGATTGATGAGCAGTTCTTC.

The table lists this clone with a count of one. The CDR3 region has the DNA TGCGCCAGCAGCCAAGATCCTGGGGGCGGGGAGACCCAGTACTTC. It specifies CASSQDPGGGETQYF. The V gene is TRBV4-1, the J gene TRBJ2-5, with D maybe TRBD1 (6 bases). The CDR3 runs 15 residues. The germline CDR1 and CDR2 sequences are MGHRA and YSYEKL. Trimming took off 0 bases at V and 5 bases at J, with 13 bases between the two ends.

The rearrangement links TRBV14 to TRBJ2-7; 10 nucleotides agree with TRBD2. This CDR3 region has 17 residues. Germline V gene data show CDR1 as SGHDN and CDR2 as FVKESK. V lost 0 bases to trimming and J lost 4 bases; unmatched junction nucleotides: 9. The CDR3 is CASSQDRALAGWYEQYF. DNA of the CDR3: TGTGCCAGCAGCCAAGATCGTGCACTAGCGGGATGGTACGAGCAGTACTTC.

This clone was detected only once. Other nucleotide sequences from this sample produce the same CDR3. CDR3 in DNA: TGCGCCAGCAGTGGAGACCTCGGCACAGATACGCAGTATTTT. Residues: CASSGDLGTDTQYF. The V gene is TRBV5-1, the J gene TRBJ2-3; D remains unclear. The V and J ends lost 5 bases and 1 base respectively, with 11 bases between them. CDR3 size: 14 residues. Germline CDR1 reads SGHRS; CDR2 reads YFSETQ.

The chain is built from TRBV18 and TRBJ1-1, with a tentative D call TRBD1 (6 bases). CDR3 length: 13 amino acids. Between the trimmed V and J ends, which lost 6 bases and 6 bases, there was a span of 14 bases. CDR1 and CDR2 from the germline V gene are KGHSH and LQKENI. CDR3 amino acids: CASSAAGAPEAFF. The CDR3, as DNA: TGTGCCAGCTCCGCCGCGGGGGCCCCTGAAGCTTTCTTT.

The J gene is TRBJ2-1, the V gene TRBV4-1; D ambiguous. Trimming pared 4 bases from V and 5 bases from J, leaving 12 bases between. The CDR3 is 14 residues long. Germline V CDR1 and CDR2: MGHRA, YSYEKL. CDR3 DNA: TGCGCCAGCAGCCGCTTAGTGGGCCACAATGAGCAGTTCTTC. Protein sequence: CASSRLVGHNEQFF.

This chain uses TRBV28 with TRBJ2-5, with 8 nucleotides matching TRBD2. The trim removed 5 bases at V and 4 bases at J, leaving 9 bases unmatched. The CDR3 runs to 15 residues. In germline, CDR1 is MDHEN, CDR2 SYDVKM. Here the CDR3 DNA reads TGTGCCAGCAGTCAAACTAGCGGACTAAGAGAGACCCAGTACTTC. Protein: CASSQTSGLRETQYF. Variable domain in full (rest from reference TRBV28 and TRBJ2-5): DVKVTQSSRYLVKRTGEKVFLECVQDMDHENMFWYRQDPGLGLRLIYFSYDVKMKEKGDIPEGYSVSREKKERFSLILESASTNQTSMYLCASSQTSGLRETQYFGPGTRLLVL.

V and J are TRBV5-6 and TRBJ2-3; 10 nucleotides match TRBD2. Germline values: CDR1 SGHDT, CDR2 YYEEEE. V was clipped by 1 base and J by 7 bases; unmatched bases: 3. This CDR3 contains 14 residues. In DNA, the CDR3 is TGTGCCAGCAGCTTGCCACTAGCGGGGAATACGCAGTATTTT. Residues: CASSLPLAGNTQYF.

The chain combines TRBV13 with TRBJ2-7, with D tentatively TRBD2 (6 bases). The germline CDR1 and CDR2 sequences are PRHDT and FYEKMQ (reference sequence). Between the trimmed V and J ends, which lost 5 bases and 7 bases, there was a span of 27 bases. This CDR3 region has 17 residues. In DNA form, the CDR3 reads TGTGCCAGCAGCCCCCGGGAGTTCCGGGTGATGCCGAGAGAGCAGTACTTC. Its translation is CASSPREFRVMPREQYF.